Listed below are T cell receptor beta chains from one sample, sequenced in a study of identical twins. TCRdb used MiXCR to reprocess the 5' RACE reads, holding one entry per CDR3 protein. The sample consists of hundreds of thousands of distinct CDR3 sequences, around 6% of them appearing once. Material: naive T cells sorted from blood. These receptors all stem from a man aged 18 to 29 in good health. CDR3s include the opening cysteine and the closing phenylalanine or tryptophan. D genes are given only for firm matches. The size of a clone is reported for some rows only, either as once, few or many, or as a class for expanded clones.

cdr3_aa: CSARPLGYEQYF
cdr3_nt: TGCAGTGCTAGGCCCCTGGGGTACGAGCAGTACTTC
j_call: TRBJ2-7
cdr3_length: 12
d_call: -
v_call: TRBV20-1
clone_size: few

cdr3_aa: CASSLTRRNEQFF
cdr3_nt: TGCGCCAGCAGCCTAACTAGGCGGAATGAGCAGTTCTTC
j_call: TRBJ2-1
cdr3_length: 13
d_call: -
v_call: TRBV5-1
clone_size: few

cdr3_aa: CASSLSGQGGTDTQYF
cdr3_nt: TGCGCCAGCAGCTTGTCCGGGCAGGGTGGCACAGATACGCAGTATTTT
j_call: TRBJ2-3
cdr3_length: 16
d_call: -
v_call: TRBV5-1
clone_size: few

cdr3_aa: CASSKIFTEQYF
cdr3_nt: TGTGCCAGCAGCAAGATTTTTACCGAGCAGTACTTC
j_call: TRBJ2-7
cdr3_length: 12
d_call: -
v_call: TRBV3-1
clone_size: few

cdr3_aa: CASPHYGSSYEKLFF
cdr3_nt: TGTGCCAGCCCTCATTACGGGAGTTCTTATGAAAAACTGTTTTTT
j_call: TRBJ1-4
cdr3_length: 15
d_call: -
v_call: TRBV12-3/TRBV12-4
clone_size: many

cdr3_aa: CSALPRPFEAFF
cdr3_nt: TGCAGTGCTCTCCCTCGCCCGTTTGAAGCTTTCTTT
j_call: TRBJ1-1
cdr3_length: 12
d_call: -
v_call: TRBV20-1
clone_size: few

cdr3_aa: CASSYGAQPQHF
cdr3_nt: TGTGCCAGCAGTTACGGAGCTCAGCCCCAGCATTTT
j_call: TRBJ1-5
cdr3_length: 12
d_call: -
v_call: TRBV6-2/TRBV6-3
clone_size: many

cdr3_aa: CASSPLRAGANVLTF
cdr3_nt: TGTGCCAGCAGCCCCTTAAGGGCTGGGGCCAACGTCCTGACTTTC
j_call: TRBJ2-6
cdr3_length: 15
d_call: -
v_call: TRBV11-2
clone_size: few

cdr3_aa: CASHLPGGPNNEQFF
cdr3_nt: TGTGCCAGTCATCTTCCGGGAGGCCCAAACAATGAGCAGTTCTTC
j_call: TRBJ2-1
cdr3_length: 15
d_call: TRBD2
v_call: TRBV19
clone_size: -

cdr3_aa: CASSSGQVSRSSYNEQFF
cdr3_nt: TGCGCCAGCAGCTCAGGGCAGGTTTCCCGAAGCTCCTACAATGAGCAGTTCTTC
j_call: TRBJ2-1
cdr3_length: 18
d_call: -
v_call: TRBV5-1
clone_size: few